The clone carrying this T cell receptor beta chain is judged large. The antigen remains unidentified. Original analysis: A classifier for distant metastasis in papillary thyroid cancer was constructed using CDR3 differences observed across clinicopathological groups. TCRdb re-clonotyped the PCR reads via MiXCR. TCRdb's processing, not the authors', yielded these V and J calls. This sample carries over 5,500 clones, about 30% of them seen once, and the ten largest clones take about 15%. The V end lost 6 bases, the J end lost 0 bases, and 11 bases lay between the germline ends. This CDR3 spans 13 amino acids. The germline V gene has CDR1 GTSNPN and CDR2 SVGIG (reference sequence). Thyroid surgery was performed in patients who had received no treatment beforehand. This specimen comes from a study of metastatic and nonmetastatic thyroid tumors. Study findings and constraints: According to reports, the diversity of TCR beta was significantly higher in malignant thyroid tumors than in benign nodules, and this held in both blood and tumor samples.

This clonotype was obtained from a male donor with papillary thyroid cancer or a benign thyroid nodule (not recorded which). Some clones in this sample may be carry-over from other donors' samples. The rearrangement links TRBV30 to TRBJ1-2; maybe TRBD1 (5 bases). Sequenced input: adjacent normal tissue. DNA for the CDR3: TGTGCCTGCCGGGGGATAGCTAACTATGGCTACACCTTC. Its translation is CACRGIANYGYTF.